This T cell receptor beta chain was identified in a study of blood T cell repertoires in COVID-19. Study context: Whether acute or convalescent, the COVID-19 samples came from the United States, Italy and Spain. In each case, the material was cDNA or gDNA derived from T cells, B-cell-depleted T cells, or PBMCs.

The CDR3 contains 14 residues. Trimming shortened V by 4 bases and J by 4 bases, and 12 bases separated the two germline ends. Germline V gene sequence: CDR1 SGHRS, CDR2 YFSETQ. Per the authors' pipeline: Reference gene primer amplification in the assay estimated nucleated cell counts. Data came from immunoSEQ multiplex PCR; TCRdb stores just in-frame clones and leaves some out. Clone size and the V and J calls come from that table; the DNA yielded D and trimming. The sample lists about 160,000 clones, roughly 83% occurring once. This TCR was recovered from a young man with active or convalescent COVID-19. This rearrangement joins TRBV5-1 to TRBJ1-5; D uncertain. The material sequenced was peripheral blood. The CDR3 DNA follows: TGCGCCAGCAGCACGGGTCCGGAGAATCAGCCCCAGCATTTT. It encodes CASSTGPENQPQHF.